The clone carrying this T cell receptor (beta chain) occurred once. Its specificity is unknown. The junction differs from germline at one of its ends, possibly a read error. This CDR3 has 12 amino acids. The germline gives CDR1 ENHRY, CDR2 SYGVKD. This specimen belongs to a study of identical twins. Findings and caveats of the study: Invariant cells of the MAIT and iNKT types might have partly distorted the zero-insertion analyses.

cDNA carried unique molecular identifiers, and a universal primer site was added by template switching. Using its own MiXCR run on the 5' RACE reads, TCRdb lists one record per CDR3 protein. The sample lists 1.5 million to 2 million distinct CDR3 sequences; roughly 35% were seen once. The receptor was isolated from a newborn girl in good health. Sequencing used cord blood. The V gene is TRBV10-3, the J gene TRBJ1-5; no clear D gene. CDR3 sequence: CAVSESTKPQHF. The CDR3 DNA sequence: TGTGCCGTCAGTGAGTCTACGAAGCCCCAGCATTTT.